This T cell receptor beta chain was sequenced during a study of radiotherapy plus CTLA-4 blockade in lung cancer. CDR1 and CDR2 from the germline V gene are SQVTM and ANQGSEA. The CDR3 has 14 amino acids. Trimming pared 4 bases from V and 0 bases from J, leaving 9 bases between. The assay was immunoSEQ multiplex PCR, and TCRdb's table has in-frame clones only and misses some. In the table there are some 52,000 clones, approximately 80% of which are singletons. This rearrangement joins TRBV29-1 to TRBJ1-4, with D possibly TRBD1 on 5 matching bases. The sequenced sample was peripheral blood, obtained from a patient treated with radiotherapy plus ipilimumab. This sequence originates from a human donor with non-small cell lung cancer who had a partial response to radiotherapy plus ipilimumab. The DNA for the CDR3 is TGCAGCGTTGGGGGGGGGACAACTAATGAAAAACTGTTTTTT. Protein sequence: CSVGGGTTNEKLFF.